This TCR beta chain was sequenced during a study of read filtering for tumor transcriptome and immune sequencing. The library was built from roughly 400 ng RNA with molecular barcoded adaptors for alpha/delta and beta/gamma chains. TCRdb re-analysed the reads in MiXCR, keeping a single row per CDR3 protein. The data show about 130,000 distinct CDR3 sequences, 10% to 15% seen once. General study points: Single-read clonotypes: roughly 81% of IR-seq clonotypes (around 3.6% of reads), 74.6% of RNA-seq clonotypes (nearly 45% of reads).

The CDR3 is 17 amino acids. After removal of 1 base from V and 6 bases from J, the junction contained 9 bases not matched to a gene. The germline CDR1 and CDR2 sequences are SGHTA and FQGNSA. This clonotype occurred many times. The antigen remains unidentified. V and J are TRBV7-2 and TRBJ2-2; 9 nucleotides match TRBD2. Material for sequencing was a population of CD138-negative cells sorted from bone marrow. This clonotype was obtained from a donor over 35 with multiple myeloma. CDR3 in DNA: TGTGCCAGCAGCTTAGACGTAGTAGCGGGAGTAGCCGGGGAGCTGTTTTTT. This gives the protein CASSLDVVAGVAGELFF. The variable domain in full, completed from reference TRBV7-2 and TRBJ2-2, reads GAGVSQSPSNKVTEKGKDVELRCDPISGHTALYWYRQSLGQGLEFLIYFQGNSAPDKSGLPSDRFSAERTGGSVSTLTIQRTQQEDSAVYLCASSLDVVAGVAGELFFGEGSRLTVL.